These 24 T cell receptor beta chains originate from one sample sequenced in a study of shared clonotypes between healthy human individuals. This table comes from immunoSEQ multiplex PCR, and its TCRdb copy is limited to in-frame clones, with some not included. Of around 750,000 clones in the sample, less than 85% were seen once. Source material: memory CD4+ T cells sorted from blood. This sample's subset: CD45RA-negative fraction. The origin of the receptors is a woman under 40 in good health.

This clone was picked up a small number of times. The chain has TRBV29-1 and TRBJ1-1, with a weak D call TRBD1 (6 bases). CDR1 is SQVTM and CDR2 is ANQGSEA in the germline V gene. V was clipped by 5 bases and J by 3 bases, with 19 bases between them. The CDR3 contains 15 residues. In DNA, the CDR3 is TGCAGCGTTCCCGAGAACAGGGAGCGGGACACTGAAGCTTTCTTT. Amino acids: CSVPENRERDTEAFF.

This clone came up a few times. The chain has TRBV6-5 and TRBJ2-1; TRBD2 agrees at 10 bases. Per germline, CDR1 MNHEY and CDR2 SVGAGI. The J segment lost 5 bases and the V segment lost 5 bases, leaving 6 bases of the junction unmatched. The CDR3 is 15 amino acids. In DNA, the CDR3 is TGTGCCAGCAGTCTGGGACTAGCGCCACACAATGAGCAGTTCTTC. This codes for CASSLGLAPHNEQFF.

The chain carries TRBV6-1 and TRBJ2-2; TRBD1 is a possible D gene (5 bases). CDR1 and CDR2 from the germline V gene are MNHNS and SASEGT. The CDR3 is 20 residues long. V was shortened by 1 base and J by 1 base, with 22 bases between the two germline ends. CDR3 in DNA: TGTGCCAGCAGTGAAGGGCTAATAGGACATAAAGGGAAGAACACCGGGGAGCTGTTTTTT. As protein: CASSEGLIGHKGKNTGELFF.

About this clone: It may be a read error: a sequence one base away is much more abundant. V and J are TRBV11-2 and TRBJ1-5, with 9 bases that match TRBD1. V was pared by 4 bases and J by 6 bases, with 1 base of the junction left unmatched. CDR3 length: 13 amino acids. Germline V CDR1 and CDR2: SGHAT, FQNNGV. The DNA of the CDR3 is TGTGCCAGCAGCTCGGACAGGGGTCAGCCCCAGCATTTT. It specifies CASSSDRGQPQHF.

V usage is TRBV14 and J usage is TRBJ2-3, with D perhaps being TRBD1 or TRBD2 (5 bases each). This CDR3 comprises 16 residues. Trimming pared 0 bases from V and 1 base from J, leaving 11 bases between. Germline V gene data show CDR1 as SGHDN and CDR2 as FVKESK. CDR3 in amino acids: CASSQEWGFGTDTQYF. The DNA for the CDR3 is TGTGCCAGCAGCCAAGAATGGGGGTTCGGCACAGATACGCAGTATTTT.

This clone was detected ten times or more. This sample includes further DNA sequences coding for the same CDR3. The chain joins TRBV6-1 to TRBJ2-1; 13 bases are a match to TRBD2. The CDR3 contains 14 residues. The junction had 5 bases not matched to a gene; V was cut back by 8 bases and J by 7 bases. The germline CDR1 and CDR2 sequences are MNHNS and SASEGT. In nucleotides, the CDR3 is TGTGCCAGCGGCCGGACTAGCGGGAGTAATGAGCAGTTCTTC. Amino acid sequence: CASGRTSGSNEQFF.

This chain links TRBV25-1 with TRBJ2-7; 11 nucleotides line up with TRBD2. The ends lost 8 bases at V and 4 bases at J; junction bases unmatched: 10. The CDR3 spans 15 residues. CDR1 and CDR2 from the germline V gene are MGHDK and SYGVNS. Here the CDR3 reads CASGATSGSRYEQYF. CDR3 DNA sequence: TGTGCCAGCGGGGCCACTAGCGGGAGTAGGTACGAGCAGTACTTC.

The chain uses TRBV28 and TRBJ1-2; D perhaps matches TRBD1 (6 bases). The CDR3 loop spans 14 amino acids. Trimming took 4 bases from V and 7 from J, leaving 16 bases between them. The germline CDR1 and CDR2 sequences are MDHEN and SYDVKM. The CDR3 region has the DNA TGTGCCAGCAGTTCCGGGGGCGAAAAAGGTGGCTACACCTTC. Amino acids: CASSSGGEKGGYTF.

The CDR3 coding sequence is TGCGCCAGCAGATGGACTAGCGGGAGTTCGACAGATACGCAGTATTTT. This sequence encodes CASRWTSGSSTDTQYF. This chain joins TRBV5-1 and TRBJ2-3; 13 nucleotides line up with TRBD2. CDR1 is SGHRS, CDR2 YFSETQ, per germline. The CDR3 spans 16 residues. V was clipped by 5 bases and J by 3 bases; unmatched bases: 6. Variable domain in full (rest from reference TRBV5-1 and TRBJ2-3): KAGVTQTPRYLIKTRGQQVTLSCSPISGHRSVSWYQQTPGQGLQFLFEYFSETQRNKGNFPGRFSGRQFSNSRSEMNVSTLELGDSALYLCASRWTSGSSTDTQYFGPGTRLTVL.

The chain couples TRBV5-1 to TRBJ2-7; no definite D call. From germline, CDR1 is SGHRS and CDR2 YFSETQ. This CDR3 has 14 residues. V gave up 5 bases and J gave up 0 bases, with 12 bases separating them. For the CDR3, the DNA is TGCGCCAGCAGGGGCCAGCCCAGCTCCTACGAGCAGTACTTC. This encodes CASRGQPSSYEQYF.

J is TRBJ2-7 and V is TRBV5-6; 9 bases match TRBD1. V was pared by 0 bases and J by 5 bases, with 6 bases of the junction left unmatched. CDR1 is SGHDT and CDR2 is YYEEEE in the germline V gene. CDR3 length: 15 residues. Written as DNA, the CDR3 is TGTGCCAGCAGCTTGGCCACAGGGGGCTTCCACGAGCAGTACTTC. It specifies CASSLATGGFHEQYF.

The V call is TRBV6-5, the J call TRBJ1-5, with D unresolved. This CDR3 region has 12 residues. Germline V gene data show CDR1 as MNHEY and CDR2 as SVGAGI. Trimming shortened V by 6 bases and J by 5 bases, and 8 bases separated the two germline ends. The CDR3 spells CASRSGDQPQHF. The CDR3, as DNA: TGTGCCAGCAGATCGGGTGATCAGCCCCAGCATTTT.

This chain connects TRBV29-1 to TRBJ1-2; 7 nucleotides match TRBD1. The length of the CDR3 is 15 residues. Germline CDR1 SQVTM, CDR2 ANQGSEA. After removal of 4 bases from V and 7 bases from J, the junction contained 15 bases not matched to a gene. The CDR3 reads CSVGSLRTGGFGYTF. CDR3 nucleotide sequence: TGCAGCGTTGGTTCTCTTCGGACAGGTGGATTTGGCTACACCTTC.

For this clone: The same CDR3 arises from other DNA sequences in this sample as well. The chain uses TRBV7-8 and TRBJ2-7, with 7 bases matching TRBD2. Germline V CDR1 and CDR2: SGHVS, FQNEAQ. V trimming: 5 bases; J trimming: 0 bases; junction bases outside the gene matches: 4. This CDR3 has 14 residues. In nucleotides, the CDR3 is TGTGCCAGCAGCCCCTGGACTAGCTCCTACGAGCAGTACTTC. This translates into CASSPWTSSYEQYF.

This chain connects TRBV28 to TRBJ1-2, with 8 positions matching TRBD1. Germline CDR1 MDHEN, CDR2 SYDVKM. V was clipped by 3 bases and J by 7 bases; unmatched bases: 7. This CDR3 contains 14 residues. CDR3 loop: CASSLGQVTGGYTF. The CDR3 DNA sequence: TGTGCCAGCAGTTTGGGACAGGTAACTGGTGGCTACACCTTC.

This clone occurred a few times. The gene calls are TRBV2 and TRBJ2-7; the D call may be TRBD1 or TRBD2 (6 bases each). The CDR3 spans 17 residues. From germline, CDR1 is SNHLY and CDR2 FYNNEI. V lost 2 bases and J 2 bases, leaving 19 bases between the germline ends. The CDR3 here is CASSELSGGGGAYEQYF. The CDR3 DNA reads TGTGCCAGCAGTGAACTCTCAGGTGGAGGGGGTGCCTACGAGCAGTACTTC.

The chain recombines TRBV2 with TRBJ2-2; D remains unclear. This CDR3 contains 14 residues. With 2 bases removed from V and 1 base from J, the gap between germline ends came to 5 bases. The germline V gene encodes CDR1 SNHLY and CDR2 FYNNEI. CDR3 nucleotides: TGTGCCAGCAGTGAAAAGAGGAACACCGGGGAGCTGTTTTTT. This encodes CASSEKRNTGELFF.

This clone was recorded only once. The J gene is TRBJ2-3, the V gene TRBV15; D remains unclear. The germline V gene encodes CDR1 LNHNV and CDR2 YYDKDF (reference sequence). The CDR3 runs 13 residues. Deletions cut 2 bases from V and 8 bases from J, with 11 bases between. The CDR3 loop reads CATSRLVKGTQYF. CDR3 sequence (DNA): TGTGCCACCAGCAGACTAGTTAAGGGTACGCAGTATTTT. The full variable domain, rest sourced from reference TRBV15 and TRBJ2-3, is DAMVIQNPRYQVTQFGKPVTLSCSQTLNHNVMYWYQQKSSQAPKLLFHYYDKDFNNEADTPDNFQSRRPNTSFCFLDIRSPGLGDTAMYLCATSRLVKGTQYFGPGTRLTVL.

J is TRBJ2-5 and V is TRBV29-1; D unclear. The germline V gene encodes CDR1 SQVTM and CDR2 ANQGSEA. Trimming shortened V by 7 bases and J by 5 bases, and 14 bases separated the two germline ends. The CDR3 runs 12 residues. In DNA form, the CDR3 reads TGCAGCGGGAAGGTGGGGTCTGAGACCCAGTACTTC. It codes for CSGKVGSETQYF.

This sequence joins TRBV6-5 and TRBJ1-5; D call uncertain. Per germline, CDR1 MNHEY and CDR2 SVGAGI. The CDR3 spans 11 residues. Trimming pared 8 bases from V and 9 bases from J, leaving 11 bases between. CDR3 protein: CASLGKMPQHF. The CDR3 coding sequence is TGTGCCAGCTTGGGAAAGATGCCCCAGCATTTT.

V is TRBV27 and J is TRBJ2-7; D might be TRBD2 (6 bases). Germline V gives CDR1 MNHEY, CDR2 SMNVEV (reference sequence). V lost 0 bases to trimming and J lost 3 bases, with 15 bases between them. The CDR3 is made up of 16 amino acids. This chain's CDR3 is CASSLSWAGRFYEQYF. Written as DNA, the CDR3 is TGTGCCAGCAGTTTATCTTGGGCGGGGAGATTCTACGAGCAGTACTTC.

V and J are TRBV30 and TRBJ2-1; TRBD1 matches 8 bases. With 7 bases clipped from V and 10 bases from J, the junction kept 6 bases outside the gene matches. This CDR3 comprises 11 residues. The V gene's germline CDR1 is GTSNPN and CDR2 SVGIG (reference sequence). The CDR3 sequence: CAYSRDREQFF. The CDR3 DNA sequence: TGTGCCTACTCTAGGGACAGGGAGCAGTTCTTC.

This clone has only a few counts. CDR3 amino acids: CASSLVAVSEQYF. The CDR3 DNA sequence: TGTGCCAGCAGCTTGGTTGCGGTATCCGAGCAGTACTTC. This sequence joins TRBV5-6 and TRBJ2-7; D is undetermined. V lost 0 bases and J lost 6, with 10 bases in between. CDR1 is SGHDT, CDR2 YYEEEE, per germline. This CDR3 spans 13 amino acids.

In this sample, this clone turned up a few times. This sequence joins TRBV27 and TRBJ2-3, with 9 bases matching TRBD2. The CDR3 contains 16 residues. Germline CDR1 and CDR2: MNHEY and SMNVEV (reference sequence). With 6 bases clipped from V and 6 bases from J, the junction kept 13 bases outside the gene matches. CDR3 loop: CASRGLGGRATDTQYF. CDR3 bases: TGTGCCAGCAGGGGCCTAGGCGGGAGGGCCACGGATACGCAGTATTTT.